This section outlines one TCR beta chain sequence together with its context. The antigen is undetermined. The sample comes from a study of cytomegalovirus exposure and HLA in healthy donors. Study results and limitations: For presence/absence analyses, sequencing depth was assumed to be roughly uniform across donors. In a later analysis, most CMV-associated TCR beta chains appeared HLA-restricted. A link between a missense DCLRE1C variant and TCR beta V- and J-gene trimming emerged from a later analysis. Many donors shared some public TCRs, even though most TCR sequences were rare.

Primers: 60 Vbeta forward and 13 Jbeta reverse. The data were produced by immunoSEQ multiplex PCR, yet TCRdb's version contains in-frame clones alone and is incomplete. The sample lists more than 140,000 clones, over 60% seen once, with less than 3.5% in the top ten. CDR1 is SGHTA and CDR2 is FQGTGA in the germline V gene. Trimming removed 5 bases from V and 4 bases from J, with 14 bases in between. The CDR3 loop spans 14 amino acids. Sequencing was performed on PBMCs. V gene TRBV7-3 combines with J gene TRBJ2-5, with D tentatively TRBD2 (6 bases). The sequence came from a woman in her twenties or thirties in good health and CMV-seropositive. In nucleotides, the CDR3 is TGTGCCAGCAGCCTTAGCCTAGCGTCAGAGACCCAGTACTTC. This codes for CASSLSLASETQYF.